Listed here is a single T cell receptor beta chain. This clone was picked up a small number of times. Its antigen is still unknown. Per-nucleotide qualities are absent, and no much larger clonotype sits a single base away. These data are taken from a study of CD8+ T cells in alopecia areata (dated by TCRdb to about 2018). Study-level background: The study used high-throughput TCRbeta sequencing to examine T cell clonal expansion in alopecia areata, in both the C3H/HeJ mouse model and human patients. Human TCRbeta sequencing covered scalp tissue and sorted CD4+ and CD8+ peripheral blood T cells from patchy and totalis/universalis alopecia areata patients and healthy controls. Scalp clonality was compared among normal scalp (n=4), patchy alopecia areata scalp (n=8), and alopecia totalis/universalis scalp (n=8). RNA came from the PAXgene miRNA kit for fixed scalp, the miRNeasy kit for PBMCs, and the RNeasy kit for mouse skin. TCRbeta CDR3 regions were amplified by immunoSEQ multiplex PCR using 35 Vbeta forward and 13 Jbeta reverse primers.

CDR1 and CDR2 were assigned from the germline V gene as SGHRS and YFSETQ. Ends trimmed: V by 5 bases, J by 7 bases; bases unmatched to a gene: 12. From the cysteine through the phenylalanine, the CDR3 covers 16 amino acids. CDR3 DNA is the only sequence kept; it has 48 bases, read in frame from the first base. Study-wide findings and limitations: Shared TCR sequences between patients were less evident than in mice, which may be partly attributable to HLA diversity in the patient population. Unlike mouse skin, where gammadelta T cells dominate, normal human skin contains resident alphabeta T cells that get sequenced too, which complicates analysis of the scalp TCR repertoire. Compared with normal scalp, lesional scalp, particularly in alopecia totalis/universalis, had higher clonality and more expanded CD8+ clones, which suggests antigenic drive.

After PBMCs were isolated by density centrifugation and stained for CD3, CD4 and CD8, a FACSAria was used to sort CD4+ and CD8+ T cells. Scalp biopsies and blood samples were obtained from unaffected controls. To prepare the library, the immunoSEQ multiplex PCR assay was applied. To provide template for TCR sequencing, every sample had RNA extracted and reverse transcribed into cDNA. SuperScript III was used to make first-strand cDNA, primed with a 2:1 mix of oligo-dT and random hexamers. A synthetic immune receptor repertoire was used to gauge amplification bias, and whatever bias remained was removed computationally. From the authors' description of their analysis: After raw reads were preprocessed to remove errors, the CDR3 was defined following IMGT conventions as running from the conserved cysteine to phenylalanine. Clonality was computed as 1 minus the Shannon entropy, with the entropy normalized by log2 of the number of productive unique TCRs. Whether scalp clones were CD4 or CD8 was inferred by matching scalp TCRbeta sequences against CD4 and CD8 repertoires sorted from blood. Entries here come from immuneACCESS through TCRdb and include only in-frame sequences with V and J called. Some clones fail to appear in such tables; in the studies checked, an unresolved V gene covers under half of the shortfall, and the cause of the remainder is unknown. V and J calls and clone size are copied from that table; D and trimming were computed from the DNA. Counted in this sample were more than 90,000 clones; less than 80% of them appeared once. The ten biggest clones cover about 3% of the sample.

Sequencing input: CD4+ T cells sorted from blood. This TCR came from a human donor in good health. The chain links TRBV5-1 with TRBJ2-1; a stretch of 10 junction bases matches TRBD2. The DNA sequence is given as TGCGCCAGCAGTGCGGGGCAGCGGGGGGGCCGTAATGAGCAGTTCTTC. The encoded protein is CASSAGQRGGRNEQFF.